The TCR beta chain under discussion was sequenced for a study of blood T cell repertoires in COVID-19. About the research overall: COVID-19 samples from acute and convalescent phases originated in the United States, Italy and Spain. Sources were T cells, B-cell-depleted T cells, or PBMCs; the material itself was cDNA or gDNA.

In the authors' workflow: Reference gene primer amplification gave nucleated cell count estimates. TCRdb's copy holds only in-frame clones and misses some; the assay was immunoSEQ multiplex PCR. Clone size and the V and J calls come from that table; the DNA yielded D and trimming. Of 250,000 to 300,000 clones in the sample, 85% to 90% were seen once. V was clipped by 6 bases and J by 7 bases; unmatched bases: 5. CDR3 length equals 15 residues. CDR1 and CDR2 from the germline V gene are LGHNA and YNFKEQ. This clone has a single count. The sequence was obtained from a woman in her 40s with acute or convalescent COVID-19. The sample taken for sequencing was peripheral blood. This chain links TRBV4-2 with TRBJ2-2, with TRBD2 matching 13 bases. The CDR3 protein is CASRLAGGRGGELFF. The CDR3 DNA reads TGTGCCAGCAGACTAGCGGGGGGGCGCGGCGGGGAGCTGTTTTTT.